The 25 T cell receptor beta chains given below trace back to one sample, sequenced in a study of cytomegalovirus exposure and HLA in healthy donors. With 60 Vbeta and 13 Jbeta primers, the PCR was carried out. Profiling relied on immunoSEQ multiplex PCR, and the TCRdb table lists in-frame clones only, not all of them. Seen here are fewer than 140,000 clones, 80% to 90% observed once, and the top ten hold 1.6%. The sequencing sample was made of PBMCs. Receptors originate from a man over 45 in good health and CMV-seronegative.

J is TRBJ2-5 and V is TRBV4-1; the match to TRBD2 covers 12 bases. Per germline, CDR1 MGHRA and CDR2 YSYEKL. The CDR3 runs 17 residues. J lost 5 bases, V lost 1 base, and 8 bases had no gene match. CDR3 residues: CASSQATSGGQGETQYF. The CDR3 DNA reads TGCGCCAGCAGCCAAGCAACTAGCGGGGGGCAGGGGGAGACCCAGTACTTC.

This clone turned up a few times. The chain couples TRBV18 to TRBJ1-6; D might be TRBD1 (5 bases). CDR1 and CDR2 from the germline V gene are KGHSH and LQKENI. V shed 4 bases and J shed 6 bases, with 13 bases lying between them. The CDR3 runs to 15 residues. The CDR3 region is CASSQLETANSPLHF. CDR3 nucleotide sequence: TGTGCCAGCTCACAATTAGAGACAGCTAATTCACCCCTCCACTTT. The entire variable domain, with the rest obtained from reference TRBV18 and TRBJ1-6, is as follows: NAGVMQNPRHLVRRRGQEARLRCSPMKGHSHVYWYRQLPEEGLKFMVYLQKENIIDESGMPKERFSAEFPKEGPSILRIQQVVRGDSAAYFCASSQLETANSPLHFGNGTRLTVT.

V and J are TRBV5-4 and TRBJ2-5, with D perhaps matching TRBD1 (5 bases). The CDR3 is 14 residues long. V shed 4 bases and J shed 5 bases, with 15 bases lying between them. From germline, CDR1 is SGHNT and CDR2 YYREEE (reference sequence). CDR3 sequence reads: CASSPDSVRETQYF. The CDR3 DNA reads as TGTGCCAGCAGCCCTGACAGCGTCCGGGAGACCCAGTACTTC.

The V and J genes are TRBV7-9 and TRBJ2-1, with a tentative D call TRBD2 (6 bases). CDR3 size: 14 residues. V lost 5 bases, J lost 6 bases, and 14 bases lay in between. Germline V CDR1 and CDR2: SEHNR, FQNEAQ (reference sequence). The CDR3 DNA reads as TGTGCCAGCAGCCTAACCGGTAGCGGCAATGAGCAGTTCTTC. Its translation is CASSLTGSGNEQFF.

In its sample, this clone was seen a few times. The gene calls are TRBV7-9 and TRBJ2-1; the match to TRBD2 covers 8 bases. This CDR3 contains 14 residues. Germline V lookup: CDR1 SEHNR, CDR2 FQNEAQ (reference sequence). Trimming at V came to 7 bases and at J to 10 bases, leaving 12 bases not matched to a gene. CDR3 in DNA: TGTGCCAGCATTACGGGGGGGGGCTCCAACGAGCAGTTCTTC. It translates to CASITGGGSNEQFF.

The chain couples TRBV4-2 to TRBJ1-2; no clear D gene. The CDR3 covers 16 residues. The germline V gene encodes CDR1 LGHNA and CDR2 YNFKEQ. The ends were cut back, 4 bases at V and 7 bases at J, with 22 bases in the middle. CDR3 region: CASSLTEADSPGGYTF. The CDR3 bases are TGTGCCAGCAGCCTCACGGAAGCGGATTCGCCGGGTGGCTACACCTTC.

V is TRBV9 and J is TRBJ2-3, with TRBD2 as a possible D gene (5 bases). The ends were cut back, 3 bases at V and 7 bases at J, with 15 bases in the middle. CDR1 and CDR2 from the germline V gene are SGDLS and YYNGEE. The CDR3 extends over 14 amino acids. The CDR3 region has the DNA TGTGCCAGCAGCGGAGGGTGGGGAAGGAATACGCAGTATTTT. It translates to CASSGGWGRNTQYF.

The CDR3 coding sequence is TGTGCCAGCAGTTTGGCGGATGAGCAGTTCTTC. Its translation: CASSLADEQFF. This rearrangement joins TRBV28 to TRBJ2-1; no reliable D call. The CDR3 is 11 amino acids. V was pared by 3 bases and J by 8 bases, with 5 bases between. Germline assignment: CDR1 MDHEN and CDR2 SYDVKM. Drawing the rest from reference TRBV28 and TRBJ2-1, the complete variable domain is DVKVTQSSRYLVKRTGEKVFLECVQDMDHENMFWYRQDPGLGLRLIYFSYDVKMKEKGDIPEGYSVSREKKERFSLILESASTNQTSMYLCASSLADEQFFGPGTRLTVL.

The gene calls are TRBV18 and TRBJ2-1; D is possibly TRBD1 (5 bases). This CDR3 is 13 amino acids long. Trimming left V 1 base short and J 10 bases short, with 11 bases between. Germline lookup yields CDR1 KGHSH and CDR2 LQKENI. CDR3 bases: TGTGCCAGCTCACCACTTCGGCGGACAGAGCAGTTCTTC. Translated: CASSPLRRTEQFF.

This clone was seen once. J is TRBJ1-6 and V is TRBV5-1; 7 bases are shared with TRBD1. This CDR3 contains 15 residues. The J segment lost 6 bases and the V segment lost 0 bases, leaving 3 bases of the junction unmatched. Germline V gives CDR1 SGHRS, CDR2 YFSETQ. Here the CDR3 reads CASSLASGGNSPLHF. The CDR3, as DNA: TGCGCCAGCAGCTTGGCGTCAGGGGGTAATTCACCCCTCCACTTT.

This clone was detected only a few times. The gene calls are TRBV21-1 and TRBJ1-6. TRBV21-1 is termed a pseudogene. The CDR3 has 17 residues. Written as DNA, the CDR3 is TGTGCCATCGGGACGGAGGGAGGGCGGTATTATAATTCACCCCTCCACTTT. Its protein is CAIGTEGGRYYNSPLHF.

DNA of the CDR3: TGTGCCACCAGCCCGGAGGGGGGGAGCTCCTACAATGAGCAGTTCTTC. This encodes CATSPEGGSSYNEQFF. The chain uses TRBV15 and TRBJ2-1; D may be TRBD2 (7 bases). The length of the CDR3 is 16 residues. The V gene lost 5 bases and the J gene lost 0 bases, with 14 bases spanning the gap. Looked up from germline, CDR1 is LNHNV and CDR2 is YYDKDF (reference sequence).

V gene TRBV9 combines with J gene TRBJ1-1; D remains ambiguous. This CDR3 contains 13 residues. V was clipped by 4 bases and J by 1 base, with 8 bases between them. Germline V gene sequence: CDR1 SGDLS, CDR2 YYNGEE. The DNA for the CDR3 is TGTGCCAGCAGCCAACAGTCGAACACTGAAGCTTTCTTT. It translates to CASSQQSNTEAFF.

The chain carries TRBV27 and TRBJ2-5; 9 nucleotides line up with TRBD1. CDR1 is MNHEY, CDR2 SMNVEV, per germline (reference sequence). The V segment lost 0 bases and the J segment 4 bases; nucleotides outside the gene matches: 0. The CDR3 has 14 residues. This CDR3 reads CASSLSTGGETQYF. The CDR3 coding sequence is TGTGCCAGCAGTTTATCGACAGGGGGAGAGACCCAGTACTTC.

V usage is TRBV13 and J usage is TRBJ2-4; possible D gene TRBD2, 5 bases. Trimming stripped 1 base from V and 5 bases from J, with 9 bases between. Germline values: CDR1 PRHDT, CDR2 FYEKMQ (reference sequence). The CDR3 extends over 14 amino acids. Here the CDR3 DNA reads TGTGCCAGCAGCTTAGACCCGAGGGAAAACATTCAGTACTTC. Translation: CASSLDPRENIQYF.

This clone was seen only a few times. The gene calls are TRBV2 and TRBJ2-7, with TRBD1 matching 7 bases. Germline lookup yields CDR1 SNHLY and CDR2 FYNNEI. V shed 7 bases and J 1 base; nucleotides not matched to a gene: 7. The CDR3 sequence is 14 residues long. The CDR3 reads CASKYGTVSYEQYF. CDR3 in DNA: TGTGCCAGCAAGTACGGGACAGTTTCCTACGAGCAGTACTTC.

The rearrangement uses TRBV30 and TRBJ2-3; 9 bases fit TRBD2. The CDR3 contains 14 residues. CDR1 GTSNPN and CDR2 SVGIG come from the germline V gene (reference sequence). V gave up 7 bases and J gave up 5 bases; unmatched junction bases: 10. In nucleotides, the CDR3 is TGTGCCTCTACGGGCGGGGGGGCCGGAGATACGCAGTATTTT. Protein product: CASTGGGAGDTQYF.

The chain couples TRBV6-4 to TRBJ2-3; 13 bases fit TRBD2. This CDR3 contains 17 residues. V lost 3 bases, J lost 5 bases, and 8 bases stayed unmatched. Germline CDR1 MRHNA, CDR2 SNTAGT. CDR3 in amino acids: CASSETSGGAGLDTQYF. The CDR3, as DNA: TGTGCCAGCAGTGAAACTAGCGGGGGGGCCGGTTTAGATACGCAGTATTTT.

The CDR3 DNA follows: TGTGCCAGCAGCTTCCAACCGGGACAGGGGGCGATTCAGCCCCAGCATTTT. Its protein is CASSFQPGQGAIQPQHF. The chain couples TRBV5-8 to TRBJ1-5, with 12 bases aligning to TRBD1. Trimming at V came to 2 bases and at J to 6 bases, leaving 9 bases not matched to a gene. The CDR3 sequence is 17 residues long. Germline CDR1 is SGHTS and CDR2 is YDEGEE.

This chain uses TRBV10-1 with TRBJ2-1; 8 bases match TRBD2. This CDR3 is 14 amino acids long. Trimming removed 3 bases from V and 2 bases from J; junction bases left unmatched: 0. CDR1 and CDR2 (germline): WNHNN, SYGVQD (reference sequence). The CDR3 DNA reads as TGCGCCAGCAGTGAAGCGGGGGCCTACAATGAGCAGTTCTTC. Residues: CASSEAGAYNEQFF.

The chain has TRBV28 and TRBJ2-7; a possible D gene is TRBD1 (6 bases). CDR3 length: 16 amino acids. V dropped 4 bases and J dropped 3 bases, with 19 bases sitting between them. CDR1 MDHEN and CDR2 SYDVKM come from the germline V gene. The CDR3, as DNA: TGTGCCAGCAGTTCCCGTCCGGGACACCGTGTCTACGAGCAGTACGTC. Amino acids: CASSSRPGHRVYEQYV.

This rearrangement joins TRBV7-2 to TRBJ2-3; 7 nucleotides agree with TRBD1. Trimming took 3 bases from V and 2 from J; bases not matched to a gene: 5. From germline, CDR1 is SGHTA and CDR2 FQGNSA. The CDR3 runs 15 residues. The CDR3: CASSLDGTATDTQYF. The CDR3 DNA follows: TGTGCCAGCAGCTTGGACGGGACAGCCACAGATACGCAGTATTTT.

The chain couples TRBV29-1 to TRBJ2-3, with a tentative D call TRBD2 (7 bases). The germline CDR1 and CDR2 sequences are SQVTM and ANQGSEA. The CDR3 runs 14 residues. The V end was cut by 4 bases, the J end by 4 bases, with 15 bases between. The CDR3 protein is CSVVVWGGPDTQYF. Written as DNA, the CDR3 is TGCAGCGTTGTAGTCTGGGGGGGGCCAGATACGCAGTATTTT.

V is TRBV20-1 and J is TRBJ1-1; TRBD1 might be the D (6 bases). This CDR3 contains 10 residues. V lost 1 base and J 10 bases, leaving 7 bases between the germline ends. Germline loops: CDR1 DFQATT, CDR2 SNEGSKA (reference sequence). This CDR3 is CSARAGVAFF. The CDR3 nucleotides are TGCAGTGCTAGAGCAGGGGTAGCTTTCTTT.

In DNA form, the CDR3 reads TGTGCCAGCAGCGGGACAGACAGTGCAACTAATGAAAAACTGTTTTTT. It codes for CASSGTDSATNEKLFF. The chain couples TRBV9 to TRBJ1-4, with a possible D match to TRBD1 (6 bases). Trimming cost V 3 bases and J 0 bases, with 12 bases left between them. CDR1 and CDR2 (germline): SGDLS, YYNGEE. The CDR3 covers 16 residues.